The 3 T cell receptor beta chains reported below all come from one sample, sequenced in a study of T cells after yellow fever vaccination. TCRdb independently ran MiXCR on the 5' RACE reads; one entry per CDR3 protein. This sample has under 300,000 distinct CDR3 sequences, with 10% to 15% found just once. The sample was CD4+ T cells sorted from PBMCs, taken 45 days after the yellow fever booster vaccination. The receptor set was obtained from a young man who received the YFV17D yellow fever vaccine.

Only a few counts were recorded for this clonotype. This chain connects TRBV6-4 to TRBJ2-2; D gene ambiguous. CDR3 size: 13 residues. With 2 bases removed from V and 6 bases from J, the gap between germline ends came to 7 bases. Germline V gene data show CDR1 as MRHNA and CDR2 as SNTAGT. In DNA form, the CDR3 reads TGTGCCAGCAGTGACAGGGCATCCGGGGAGCTGTTTTTT. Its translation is CASSDRASGELFF.

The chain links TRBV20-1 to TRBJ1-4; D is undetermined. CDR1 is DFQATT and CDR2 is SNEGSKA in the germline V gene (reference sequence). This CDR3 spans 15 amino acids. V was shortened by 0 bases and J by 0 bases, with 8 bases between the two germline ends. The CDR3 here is CSARDLRATNEKLFF. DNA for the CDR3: TGCAGTGCTAGAGATTTGAGAGCAACTAATGAAAAACTGTTTTTT.

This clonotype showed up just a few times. CDR3 amino acids: CASSQTEPSPQHF. The DNA for the CDR3 is TGTGCCAGCAGCCAAACAGAACCGTCGCCCCAGCATTTT. The gene calls are TRBV12-3 or TRBV12-4 and TRBJ1-5; D uncertain. This CDR3 spans 13 amino acids. Trimming removed 6 bases from V and 9 bases from J, with 15 bases in between.